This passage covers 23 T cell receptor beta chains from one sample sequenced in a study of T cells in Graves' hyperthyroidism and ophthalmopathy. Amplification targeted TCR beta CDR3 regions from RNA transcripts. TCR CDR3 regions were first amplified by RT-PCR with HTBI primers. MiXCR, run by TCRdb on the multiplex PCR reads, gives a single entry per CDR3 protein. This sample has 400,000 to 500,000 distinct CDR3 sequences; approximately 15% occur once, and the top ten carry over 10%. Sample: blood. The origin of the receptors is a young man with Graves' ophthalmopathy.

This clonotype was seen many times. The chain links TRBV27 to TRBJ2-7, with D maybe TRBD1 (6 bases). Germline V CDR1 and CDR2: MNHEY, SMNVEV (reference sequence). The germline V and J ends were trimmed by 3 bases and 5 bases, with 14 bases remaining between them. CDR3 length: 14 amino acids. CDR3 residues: CASSFTPQGNEQYF. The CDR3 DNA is TGTGCCAGCAGTTTCACACCACAGGGCAACGAGCAGTACTTC.

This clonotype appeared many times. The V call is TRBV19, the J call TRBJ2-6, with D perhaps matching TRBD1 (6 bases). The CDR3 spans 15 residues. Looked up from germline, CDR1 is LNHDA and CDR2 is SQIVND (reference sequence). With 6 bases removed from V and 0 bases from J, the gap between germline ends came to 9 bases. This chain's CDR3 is CASRTGSSGANVLTF. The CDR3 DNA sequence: TGTGCCAGTAGAACAGGGAGCTCTGGGGCCAACGTCCTGACTTTC.

This CDR3 reads CASSQPWGTGELFF. CDR3 sequence (DNA): TGTGCCAGCAGCCAACCGTGGGGGACCGGGGAGCTGTTTTTT. This chain connects TRBV6-1 to TRBJ2-2; D is perhaps TRBD1 or TRBD2 (5 bases each). The CDR3 has 14 amino acids. V was shortened by 6 bases and J by 5 bases, with 13 bases between the two germline ends. Germline V gene lookup returns CDR1 MNHNS and CDR2 SASEGT.

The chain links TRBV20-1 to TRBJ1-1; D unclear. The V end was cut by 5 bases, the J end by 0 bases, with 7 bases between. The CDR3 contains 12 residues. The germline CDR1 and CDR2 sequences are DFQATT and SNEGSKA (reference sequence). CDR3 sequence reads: CSACEVNTEAFF. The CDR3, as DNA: TGCAGTGCTTGCGAAGTGAACACTGAAGCTTTCTTT.

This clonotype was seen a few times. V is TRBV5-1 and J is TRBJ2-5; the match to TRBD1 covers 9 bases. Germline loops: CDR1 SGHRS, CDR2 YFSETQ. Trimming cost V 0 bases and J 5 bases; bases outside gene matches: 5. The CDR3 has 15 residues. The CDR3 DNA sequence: TGCGCCAGCAGCTTGGGACAGGGGGATGGGGAGACCCAGTACTTC. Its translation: CASSLGQGDGETQYF.

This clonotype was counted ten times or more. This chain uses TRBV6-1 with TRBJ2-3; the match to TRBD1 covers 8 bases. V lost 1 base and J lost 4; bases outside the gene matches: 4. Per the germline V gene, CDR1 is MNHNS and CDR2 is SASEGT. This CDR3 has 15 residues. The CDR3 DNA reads TGTGCCAGCAGTGAAGAGAGACAGGGGCCAGATACGCAGTATTTT. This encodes CASSEERQGPDTQYF.

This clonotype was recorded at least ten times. The CDR3 is CASSTRTGRQETQYF. DNA for the CDR3: TGTGCCAGCAGTACCCGGACAGGGCGGCAAGAGACCCAGTACTTC. V is TRBV6-1 and J is TRBJ2-5, with TRBD1 matching 8 bases. Germline V gives CDR1 MNHNS, CDR2 SASEGT. V lost 5 bases to trimming and J lost 2 bases; unmatched junction nucleotides: 7. The CDR3 contains 15 residues.

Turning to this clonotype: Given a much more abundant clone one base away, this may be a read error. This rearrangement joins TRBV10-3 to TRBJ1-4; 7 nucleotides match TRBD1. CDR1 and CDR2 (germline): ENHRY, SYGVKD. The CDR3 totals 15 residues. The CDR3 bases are TGTGCCACCACAGGAGGGGGCAGCTCTAATGAAAAACTGTCTTTT. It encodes CATTGGGSSNEKLSF.

The CDR3 sequence: CASSTRDFNEKLFF. The CDR3 DNA reads as TGTGCCAGCAGCACCCGGGACTTTAATGAAAAACTGTTTTTT. The chain employs TRBV9 and TRBJ1-4, with a possible D match to TRBD1 (5 bases). The CDR3 extends over 14 amino acids. Germline values: CDR1 SGDLS, CDR2 YYNGEE. Between the trimmed V and J ends, which lost 4 bases and 4 bases, there was a span of 11 bases.

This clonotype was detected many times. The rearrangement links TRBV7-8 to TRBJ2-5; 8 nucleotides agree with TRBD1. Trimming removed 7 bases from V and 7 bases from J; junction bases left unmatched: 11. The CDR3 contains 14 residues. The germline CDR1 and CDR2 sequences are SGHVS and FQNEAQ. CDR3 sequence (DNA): TGTGCCAGCATCCGGACGCAGGGGGCTTGGACCCAGTACTTC. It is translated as CASIRTQGAWTQYF.

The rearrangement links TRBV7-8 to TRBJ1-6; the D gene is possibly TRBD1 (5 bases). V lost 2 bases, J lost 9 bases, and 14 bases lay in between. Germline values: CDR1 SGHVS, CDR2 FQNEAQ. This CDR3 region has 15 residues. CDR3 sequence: CASSLFQGTGSPLHF. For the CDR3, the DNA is TGTGCCAGCAGCTTATTCCAGGGAACAGGTTCACCCCTCCACTTT.

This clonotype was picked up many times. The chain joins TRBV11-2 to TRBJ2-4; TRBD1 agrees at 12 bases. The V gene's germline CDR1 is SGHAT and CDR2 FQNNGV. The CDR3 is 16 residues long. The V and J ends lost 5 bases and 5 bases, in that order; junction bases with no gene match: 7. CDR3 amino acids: CASSPGTGGRENIQYF. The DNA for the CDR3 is TGTGCCAGCAGCCCCGGGACAGGGGGCAGGGAAAACATTCAGTACTTC.

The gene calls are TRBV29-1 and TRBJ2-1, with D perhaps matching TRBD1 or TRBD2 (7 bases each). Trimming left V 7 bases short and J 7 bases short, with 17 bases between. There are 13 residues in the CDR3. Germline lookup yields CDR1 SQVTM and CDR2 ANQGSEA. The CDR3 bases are TGCAGCGCCCCGGGGAGGGGGCAGAATGAGCAGTTCTTC. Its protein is CSAPGRGQNEQFF.

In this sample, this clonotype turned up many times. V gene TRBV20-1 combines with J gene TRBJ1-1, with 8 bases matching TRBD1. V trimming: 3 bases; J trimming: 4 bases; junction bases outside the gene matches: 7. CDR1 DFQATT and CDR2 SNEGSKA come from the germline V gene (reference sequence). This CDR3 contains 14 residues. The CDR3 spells CSASPRTGPTEAFF. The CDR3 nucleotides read TGCAGTGCTAGCCCACGGACAGGGCCCACTGAAGCTTTCTTT.

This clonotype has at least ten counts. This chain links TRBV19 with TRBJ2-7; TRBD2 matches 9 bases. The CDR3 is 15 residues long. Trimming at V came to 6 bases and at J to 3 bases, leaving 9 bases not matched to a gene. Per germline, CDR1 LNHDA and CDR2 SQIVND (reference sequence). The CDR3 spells CASRTHPSGDYEQYF. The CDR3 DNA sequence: TGTGCCAGTAGAACCCACCCTAGCGGGGACTACGAGCAGTACTTC.

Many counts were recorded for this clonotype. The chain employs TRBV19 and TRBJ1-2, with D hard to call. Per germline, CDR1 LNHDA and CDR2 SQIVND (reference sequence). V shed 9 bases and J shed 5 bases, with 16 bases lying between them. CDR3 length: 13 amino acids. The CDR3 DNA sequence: TGTGCCAGCTCGACGACTGGCTATTATGGCTACACCTTC. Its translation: CASSTTGYYGYTF.

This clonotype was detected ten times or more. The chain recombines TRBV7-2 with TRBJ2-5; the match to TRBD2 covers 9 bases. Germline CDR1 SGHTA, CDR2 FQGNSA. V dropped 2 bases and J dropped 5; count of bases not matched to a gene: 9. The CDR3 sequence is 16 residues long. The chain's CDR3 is CASSLQAGGVRETQYF. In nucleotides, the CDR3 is TGTGCCAGCAGCTTACAAGCGGGGGGCGTCCGGGAGACCCAGTACTTC.

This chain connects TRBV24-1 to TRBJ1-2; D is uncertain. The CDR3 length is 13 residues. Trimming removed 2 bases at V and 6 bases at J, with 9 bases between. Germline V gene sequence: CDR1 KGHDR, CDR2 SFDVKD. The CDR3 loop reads CATSDSQVDGYTF. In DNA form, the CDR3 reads TGTGCCACCAGTGATTCCCAGGTAGATGGCTACACCTTC.

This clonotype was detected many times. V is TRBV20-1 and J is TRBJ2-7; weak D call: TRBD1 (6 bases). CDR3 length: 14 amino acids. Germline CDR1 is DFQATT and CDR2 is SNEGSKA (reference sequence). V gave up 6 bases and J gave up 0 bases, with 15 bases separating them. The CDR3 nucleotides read TGCAGTGCGGCACAGGGTGGGAGCTCCTACGAGCAGTACTTC. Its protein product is CSAAQGGSSYEQYF.

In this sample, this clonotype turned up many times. The CDR3: CASSLPSGTGVSEQYF. The CDR3 DNA sequence: TGCGCCAGCAGCCTACCTTCCGGGACAGGGGTTAGCGAGCAGTACTTC. The chain couples TRBV5-1 to TRBJ2-7; 10 bases line up with TRBD1. In germline, CDR1 is SGHRS, CDR2 YFSETQ. V lost 4 bases to trimming and J lost 6 bases; unmatched junction nucleotides: 13. The CDR3 runs 16 residues.

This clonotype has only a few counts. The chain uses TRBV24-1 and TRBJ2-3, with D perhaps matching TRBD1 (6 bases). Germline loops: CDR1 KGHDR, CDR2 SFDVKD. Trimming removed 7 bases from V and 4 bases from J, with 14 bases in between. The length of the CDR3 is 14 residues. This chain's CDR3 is CATRSRGFPDTQYF. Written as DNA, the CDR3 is TGTGCCACCAGATCCAGGGGTTTCCCAGATACGCAGTATTTT.

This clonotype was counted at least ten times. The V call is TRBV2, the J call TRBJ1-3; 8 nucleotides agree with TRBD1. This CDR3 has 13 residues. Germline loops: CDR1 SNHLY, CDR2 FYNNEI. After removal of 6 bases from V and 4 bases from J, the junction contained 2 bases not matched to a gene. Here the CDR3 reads CASRDREGNTIYF. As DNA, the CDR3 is TGTGCCAGCAGGGACAGGGAAGGAAACACCATATATTTT.

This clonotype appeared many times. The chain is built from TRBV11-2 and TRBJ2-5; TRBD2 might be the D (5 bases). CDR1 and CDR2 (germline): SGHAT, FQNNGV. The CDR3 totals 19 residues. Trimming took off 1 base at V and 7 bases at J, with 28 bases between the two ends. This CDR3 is CASSLGSSDSVRSPGTQYF. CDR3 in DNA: TGTGCCAGCAGCTTAGGTTCCTCGGACTCAGTACGATCCCCGGGGACCCAGTACTTC.